These 26 T cell receptor beta chains were all obtained from the same sample, sequenced in a study of cytomegalovirus exposure and HLA in healthy donors. TCRdb keeps only in-frame clones here, not all; method: immunoSEQ multiplex PCR. The table has about 120,000 clones, under 90% seen once. The sample comprised PBMCs. These receptors were taken from a woman in her thirties in good health and CMV-seronegative.

CDR3 sequence: CASSLMWTGNTGELFF. The CDR3 DNA sequence: TGTGCCAGCAGCTTAATGTGGACAGGGAACACCGGGGAGCTGTTTTTT. The chain is built from TRBV7-3 and TRBJ2-2; 7 positions agree with TRBD1. CDR3 length equals 16 residues. V lost 1 base and J lost 1; bases outside the gene matches: 3. From germline, CDR1 is SGHTA and CDR2 FQGTGA.

J is TRBJ2-1 and V is TRBV30; TRBD1 might be the D (6 bases). Germline CDR1 reads GTSNPN; CDR2 reads SVGIG (reference sequence). V was trimmed by 5 bases and J by 4 bases, leaving 12 bases between them. CDR3 length: 13 amino acids. Here the CDR3 DNA reads TGTGCCTGGGGTCAGGGGAATTACAATGAGCAGTTCTTC. It yields the protein CAWGQGNYNEQFF.

The V gene is TRBV18, the J gene TRBJ2-7; 7 nucleotides match TRBD1. CDR1 is KGHSH, CDR2 LQKENI, per germline. The length of the CDR3 is 17 residues. The V and J ends lost 2 bases and 7 bases, in that order; junction bases with no gene match: 17. The chain's CDR3 is CASSPVSSGTVHGEQYF. The CDR3 DNA sequence: TGTGCCAGCTCACCAGTCTCCTCCGGGACAGTTCATGGAGAGCAGTACTTC.

The chain combines TRBV5-6 with TRBJ1-1; D gene uncertain. V was shortened by 4 bases and J by 1 base, with 11 bases between the two germline ends. The CDR3 runs to 14 residues. The V gene's germline CDR1 is SGHDT and CDR2 YYEEEE. The CDR3 DNA is TGTGCCAGCAGCCAAGGAGGTGGGAACACTGAAGCTTTCTTT. It translates to CASSQGGGNTEAFF.

V gene TRBV18 combines with J gene TRBJ2-2; 9 positions agree with TRBD2. The CDR3 runs to 17 residues. The germline gives CDR1 KGHSH, CDR2 LQKENI. With V trimmed by 4 bases and J by 2 bases, 8 bases remained unmatched. CDR3 in DNA: TGTGCCAGCTCACTCCAGGCTAGCGGGGTAAACACCGGGGAGCTGTTTTTT. Translated, it gives CASSLQASGVNTGELFF.

This clone was found a few times. This chain links TRBV9 with TRBJ2-2; possibly TRBD2 for D (6 bases). CDR3 length equals 16 residues. The ends were cut back, 0 bases at V and 7 bases at J, with 16 bases in the middle. The germline CDR1 and CDR2 sequences are SGDLS and YYNGEE. Written as DNA, the CDR3 is TGTGCCAGCAGCGTAGCCCCGGGACTGCTAGGCGGGGAGCTGTTTTTT. This translates into CASSVAPGLLGGELFF.

The rearrangement uses TRBV6-5 and TRBJ1-2, with D maybe TRBD1 (5 bases). Between the trimmed V and J ends, which lost 4 bases and 5 bases, there was a span of 14 bases. The CDR3 runs 14 residues. Germline lookup yields CDR1 MNHEY and CDR2 SVGAGI. This CDR3 reads CASSLSAGRYGYTF. The CDR3 DNA follows: TGTGCCAGCAGTTTGTCGGCAGGGAGGTATGGCTACACCTTC.

There are a few counts of this clone. This chain joins TRBV6-1 and TRBJ2-2, with 7 nucleotides matching TRBD2. V gave up 5 bases and J gave up 3 bases; unmatched junction bases: 0. Germline V gene data show CDR1 as MNHNS and CDR2 as SASEGT. This CDR3 has 13 residues. The CDR3: CASSSGDTGELFF. DNA of the CDR3: TGTGCCAGCAGTAGCGGGGACACCGGGGAGCTGTTTTTT.

This clone was seen a single time. The chain has TRBV11-3 and TRBJ2-1; no definite D call. The CDR3 has 11 amino acids. The germline V and J ends were trimmed by 5 bases and 4 bases, with 3 bases remaining between them. The germline gives CDR1 SGHNT, CDR2 YENEEA. The CDR3 loop reads CASSRYNEQFF. The CDR3 nucleotides read TGTGCCAGCAGCCGGTACAATGAGCAGTTCTTC. The full variable domain, rest sourced from reference TRBV11-3 and TRBJ2-1, is EAGVVQSPRYKIIEKKQPVAFWCNPISGHNTLYWYLQNLGQGPELLIRYENEEAVDDSQLPKDRFSAERLKGVDSTLKIQPAELGDSAVYLCASSRYNEQFFGPGTRLTVL.

The CDR3, as DNA: TGTGCCAGCAGCTTAGCCTCGGGACAGGGCTCCTACGAGCAGTACTTC. Its translation is CASSLASGQGSYEQYF. The chain joins TRBV7-2 to TRBJ2-7; 9 bases are a match to TRBD1. CDR1 and CDR2 (germline): SGHTA, FQGNSA. V lost 0 bases, J lost 0 bases, and 3 bases stayed unmatched. The CDR3 loop spans 16 amino acids.

The rearrangement joins TRBV6-1 to TRBJ1-5; 9 bases map to TRBD1. This CDR3 spans 15 amino acids. The J segment lost 4 bases and the V segment lost 1 base, leaving 2 bases of the junction unmatched. Germline lookup yields CDR1 MNHNS and CDR2 SASEGT. The CDR3 DNA is TGTGCCAGCAGTGAAGTCGGGACAGGGAATCAGCCCCAGCATTTT. Its translation: CASSEVGTGNQPQHF.

The chain recombines TRBV5-6 with TRBJ1-5; D is unresolved. V was shortened by 4 bases and J by 2 bases, with 4 bases between the two germline ends. The CDR3 consists of 12 residues. Germline lookup yields CDR1 SGHDT and CDR2 YYEEEE. CDR3: CASSIGNQPQHF. CDR3 sequence (DNA): TGTGCCAGCAGCATCGGCAATCAGCCCCAGCATTTT.

The chain links TRBV9 to TRBJ2-5, with TRBD2 matching over 14 bases. Germline CDR1 and CDR2: SGDLS and YYNGEE. The trim removed 3 bases at V and 1 base at J, leaving 8 bases unmatched. The CDR3 extends over 18 amino acids. Written as DNA, the CDR3 is TGTGCCAGCAGCGCGAGGACTAGCGGGGGGTTATCCCAAGAGACCCAGTACTTC. Translation gives CASSARTSGGLSQETQYF.

This rearrangement joins TRBV5-5 to TRBJ2-5; 11 positions agree with TRBD2. This CDR3 spans 15 amino acids. CDR1 and CDR2 from the germline V gene are SGHKS and YYEKEE (reference sequence). V was pared by 4 bases and J by 5 bases, with 7 bases of the junction left unmatched. The CDR3 loop reads CASSPVSGGAETQYF. The CDR3 coding sequence is TGTGCCAGCAGCCCCGTTAGCGGGGGGGCCGAGACCCAGTACTTC.

This chain connects TRBV7-3 to TRBJ2-1, with 11 bases fitting TRBD1. CDR3 size: 15 residues. Germline V CDR1 and CDR2: SGHTA, FQGTGA. The ends lost 1 base at V and 6 bases at J; junction bases unmatched: 2. Written as DNA, the CDR3 is TGTGCCAGCAGCTTAAAAGGGACAGGGGGCAATGAGCAGTTCTTC. Its protein is CASSLKGTGGNEQFF. The full variable domain, with the rest looked up from reference TRBV7-3 and TRBJ2-1, is GAGVSQTPSNKVTEKGKYVELRCDPISGHTALYWYRQSLGQGPEFLIYFQGTGAADDSGLPNDRFFAVRPEGSVSTLKIQRTERGDSAVYLCASSLKGTGGNEQFFGPGTRLTVL.

The chain has TRBV2 and TRBJ2-1, with 7 positions matching TRBD2. The length of the CDR3 is 16 residues. Per germline, CDR1 SNHLY and CDR2 FYNNEI. With 2 bases clipped from V and 3 bases from J, the junction kept 7 bases outside the gene matches. The CDR3 is CASSERGGGVYNEQFF. CDR3 sequence (DNA): TGTGCCAGCAGTGAACGCGGCGGGGGAGTCTACAATGAGCAGTTCTTC. Filled out from reference TRBV2 and TRBJ2-1, the complete variable domain reads EPEVTQTPSHQVTQMGQEVILRCVPISNHLYFYWYRQILGQKVEFLVSFYNNEISEKSEIFDDQFSVERPDGSNFTLKIRSTKLEDSAMYFCASSERGGGVYNEQFFGPGTRLTVL.

The chain carries TRBV27 and TRBJ1-5; unclear D gene. The germline CDR1 and CDR2 sequences are MNHEY and SMNVEV (reference sequence). With 4 bases removed from V and 10 bases from J, the gap between germline ends came to 20 bases. This CDR3 has 15 residues. Here the CDR3 reads CASSYRGPDVSPQHF. CDR3 sequence (DNA): TGTGCCAGCAGTTACCGCGGCCCAGACGTCAGCCCCCAGCATTTT.

This chain links TRBV7-2 with TRBJ2-4; D might be TRBD2 (5 bases). This CDR3 contains 18 residues. V lost 1 base to trimming and J lost 2 bases, with 18 bases between them. Germline V gene lookup returns CDR1 SGHTA and CDR2 FQGNSA. The CDR3 coding sequence is TGTGCCAGCAGCTTAGGGCTGCGGGCCTCCTTTACCAAAAACATTCAGTACTTC. It yields the protein CASSLGLRASFTKNIQYF.

V gene TRBV6-5 combines with J gene TRBJ1-5; maybe TRBD1 (6 bases). The V gene's germline CDR1 is MNHEY and CDR2 SVGAGI. V was clipped by 5 bases and J by 11 bases, with 19 bases between them. CDR3 length: 14 residues. CDR3 region: CASSRTEQQSAQHF. The CDR3 nucleotides read TGTGCCAGCAGTCGGACAGAGCAGCAATCAGCCCAGCATTTT.

The rearrangement joins TRBV5-1 to TRBJ2-3; 8 positions match TRBD1. Looked up from germline, CDR1 is SGHRS and CDR2 is YFSETQ. CDR3 length equals 16 residues. The V and J ends lost 1 base and 1 base, in that order; junction bases with no gene match: 5. The CDR3 region is CASSLNPGQGTDTQYF. The CDR3 nucleotides are TGCGCCAGCAGCTTGAACCCGGGACAGGGCACAGATACGCAGTATTTT. The complete variable domain, with remaining parts taken from reference TRBV5-1 and TRBJ2-3, reads KAGVTQTPRYLIKTRGQQVTLSCSPISGHRSVSWYQQTPGQGLQFLFEYFSETQRNKGNFPGRFSGRQFSNSRSEMNVSTLELGDSALYLCASSLNPGQGTDTQYFGPGTRLTVL.

This rearrangement joins TRBV11-2 to TRBJ1-2; D remains unclear. V shed 6 bases and J shed 1 base, with 6 bases lying between them. The CDR3 sequence is 12 residues long. CDR1 and CDR2 (germline): SGHAT, FQNNGV. The CDR3 protein is CASSEVNYGYTF. The CDR3 DNA reads TGTGCCAGCAGTGAGGTTAACTATGGCTACACCTTC.

The genes are TRBV11-2 and TRBJ2-5; 10 bases agree with TRBD1. This CDR3 has 17 residues. V lost 3 bases and J lost 5; bases outside the gene matches: 12. The germline V gene has CDR1 SGHAT and CDR2 FQNNGV. As DNA, the CDR3 is TGTGCCAGCAGCTTCCGGGACAGGGGAGGTCCTAGCGAGACCCAGTACTTC. Encoded protein: CASSFRDRGGPSETQYF.

The chain combines TRBV4-2 with TRBJ2-7; a weak D match, TRBD2 (6 bases). The germline V and J ends were trimmed by 2 bases and 5 bases, with 16 bases remaining between them. The germline CDR1 and CDR2 sequences are LGHNA and YNFKEQ. The CDR3 is 15 residues long. CDR3 in DNA: TGTGCCAGCAGCCAACAAACTACTTCGGGGGACGAGCAGTACTTC. It is translated as CASSQQTTSGDEQYF.

The rearrangement joins TRBV5-6 to TRBJ1-1; 8 bases match TRBD1. Germline CDR1 and CDR2: SGHDT and YYEEEE. V was clipped by 4 bases and J by 6 bases; unmatched bases: 2. The CDR3 runs to 12 residues. Written as DNA, the CDR3 is TGTGCCAGCAGCACAGGGGGAGCTGAAGCTTTCTTT. It specifies CASSTGGAEAFF.

The table lists this clone with a count of one. This chain uses TRBV25-1 with TRBJ2-6; TRBD1 agrees at 10 bases. The CDR3 runs 16 residues. V lost 6 bases and J lost 0; bases outside the gene matches: 2. The germline CDR1 and CDR2 sequences are MGHDK and SYGVNS. CDR3 region: CASSRDRGSGANVLTF. Here the CDR3 DNA reads TGTGCCAGCAGCCGGGACAGGGGCTCTGGGGCCAACGTCCTGACTTTC. Full variable domain (outside the CDR3, taken from reference TRBV25-1 and TRBJ2-6): EADIYQTPRYLVIGTGKKITLECSQTMGHDKMYWYQQDPGMELHLIHYSYGVNSTEKGDLSSESTVSRIRTEHFPLTLESARPSHTSQYLCASSRDRGSGANVLTFGAGSRLTVL.

The chain links TRBV6-4 to TRBJ2-3, with 8 bases lining up with TRBD2. The ends lost 3 bases at V and 2 bases at J; junction bases unmatched: 1. The CDR3 totals 14 residues. Per the germline V gene, CDR1 is MRHNA and CDR2 is SNTAGT. CDR3 sequence: CASSERGATDTQYF. For the CDR3, the DNA is TGTGCCAGCAGTGAGCGGGGGGCCACAGATACGCAGTATTTT.